A single T cell receptor (beta chain) is shown here with its context. The CDR3 consists of 15 residues. Germline V gene sequence: CDR1 SGDLS, CDR2 YYNGEE. V was clipped by 4 bases and J by 0 bases; unmatched bases: 4. The data belong to a study of immune evolution from preneoplasia to lung adenocarcinoma. Clones were read by immunoSEQ multiplex PCR, and TCRdb kept only the in-frame ones, dropping some. The sample contains approximately 3,800 clones, about 84% of which appear only once. The V gene is TRBV9, the J gene TRBJ2-1; 7 positions agree with TRBD1. Input material: FFPE adjacent normal lung tissue. The sequence came from a person aged 70 to 79 with lung adenocarcinoma. The DNA for the CDR3 is TGTGCCAGCAGCTCACAGGGGAGCTCCTACAATGAGCAGTTCTTC. Translated, it gives CASSSQGSSYNEQFF.